This TCR beta chain was sequenced in a study of OX40 agonist ivuxolimab in advanced cancers. The V end lost 1 base, the J end lost 4 bases, and 32 bases lay between the germline ends. Germline lookup yields CDR1 KGHSH and CDR2 LQKENI. The CDR3 is made up of 21 amino acids. As to this clone: No antigen is known for it.

Generated by immunoSEQ multiplex PCR, the TCRdb table keeps only in-frame clones and is missing some. The repertoire holds under 40,000 clones, approximately 80% seen once, with approximately 12% in the top ten. Study outcomes and limitations: Both blood CD4+ and CD8+ T cells showed clonal growth by week 6 at 0.1 to 3.0 mg/kg. Averaging showed that CD8+ T cells had more expanded clones than CD4+ did.

V gene TRBV18 combines with J gene TRBJ2-7; TRBD1 or TRBD2 may be the D gene (9 bases each). The source of this sequence is an adult with an advanced solid tumor such as melanoma, head and neck, liver or kidney cancer. The sequencing here drew on CD4+ or CD8+ T cells sorted from blood, taken in a trial of the OX40 agonist ivuxolimab. This chain's CDR3 is CASSPRTGVRVAGVGGYEQYF. The CDR3 DNA follows: TGTGCCAGCTCACCACGGACAGGGGTGCGCGTAGCGGGAGTCGGGGGATACGAGCAGTACTTC.